Listed here are 31 T cell receptor beta chains from one sample, sequenced in a study of molecular identifiers for immune sequencing clone quantification. MiXCR, run by TCRdb on the PCR reads, gives a single entry per CDR3 protein. The data hold some 650,000 distinct CDR3 sequences, with less than 20% observed a single time. Sequenced material: naive CD8+ T cells from blood, with Jurkat cell RNA spiked in. The subset here: FACS-sorted CD8+CD4-CCR7+CD45RA+ naive T cells. All receptors derive from a human donor in good health. Some libraries in this study had Jurkat cell RNA spiked in.

This clonotype was seen ten or more times. The chain joins TRBV12-3 or TRBV12-4 to TRBJ2-2; D is unresolved. With 5 bases removed from V and 4 bases from J, the gap between germline ends came to 8 bases. The CDR3 contains 13 residues. CDR3 sequence (DNA): TGTGCCAGCAGTGCCTATCGCACCGGGGAGCTGTTTTTT. Protein sequence: CASSAYRTGELFF.

This clonotype occurred many times. The chain carries TRBV6-6 and TRBJ2-3; D is perhaps TRBD2 (6 bases). The CDR3 runs 17 residues. The V gene's germline CDR1 is MNHNY and CDR2 SVGAGI (reference sequence). Trimming shortened V by 4 bases and J by 4 bases, and 21 bases separated the two germline ends. The CDR3 bases are TGTGCCAGCAGTTCCCTTGGGGCGGGTCGGGGGTCAGATACGCAGTATTTT. Its translation is CASSSLGAGRGSDTQYF.

This clonotype was found a few times. The CDR3 sequence: CASSVSTGGLADYEQYF. The CDR3 region has the DNA TGTGCCAGCAGCGTATCAACGGGGGGCCTAGCAGACTACGAGCAGTACTTC. The V and J genes are TRBV9 and TRBJ2-7; possible D gene TRBD2, 7 bases. V was cut by 1 base and J by 3 bases, with 20 bases left in between. Germline V gene lookup returns CDR1 SGDLS and CDR2 YYNGEE. The CDR3 contains 17 residues.

This clonotype was observed a few times. The V call is TRBV5-6, the J call TRBJ1-3, with TRBD1 as a possible D gene (6 bases). This CDR3 has 14 residues. Germline CDR1 is SGHDT and CDR2 is YYEEEE. The germline V and J ends were trimmed by 2 bases and 4 bases, with 10 bases remaining between them. In DNA, the CDR3 is TGTGCCAGCAGCTTCTGGGGGCTGGGAAACACCATATATTTT. Translation: CASSFWGLGNTIYF.

This clonotype was seen many times. The gene calls are TRBV27 and TRBJ2-7; D remains ambiguous. Per germline, CDR1 MNHEY and CDR2 SMNVEV (reference sequence). The CDR3 consists of 11 residues. V lost 5 bases and J 3 bases, leaving 5 bases between the germline ends. The CDR3, as DNA: TGTGCCAGCAGTACCCTCTACGAGCAGTACTTC. Its translation is CASSTLYEQYF.

In this sample, this clonotype turned up a few times. The chain uses TRBV19 and TRBJ2-1; the D gene could be TRBD1 or TRBD2 (5 bases each). Trimming stripped 3 bases from V and 2 bases from J, with 14 bases between. The CDR3 totals 16 residues. CDR1 LNHDA and CDR2 SQIVND come from the germline V gene (reference sequence). CDR3 sequence: CASSILGDTPYNEQFF. The DNA for the CDR3 is TGTGCCAGTAGTATCTTGGGGGATACGCCCTACAATGAGCAGTTCTTC.

This clonotype was found many times. The chain joins TRBV5-1 to TRBJ2-3, with TRBD2 identical over 14 bases. CDR3 length: 16 amino acids. Per germline, CDR1 SGHRS and CDR2 YFSETQ. V gave up 3 bases and J gave up 4 bases; unmatched junction bases: 4. DNA of the CDR3: TGCGCCAGCAGCTCGGGACTAGCGGGAGAAGCAGATACGCAGTATTTT. Its protein product is CASSSGLAGEADTQYF.

The CDR3 reads CASSQLAGVSYEQYF. In DNA form, the CDR3 reads TGCGCCAGCAGCCAACTAGCGGGGGTCTCCTACGAGCAGTACTTC. This chain joins TRBV5-1 and TRBJ2-7; 11 bases agree with TRBD2. Germline assignment: CDR1 SGHRS and CDR2 YFSETQ. The length of the CDR3 is 15 residues. Unmatched junction bases numbered 3, after V lost 4 bases and J lost 0 bases. Together with reference TRBV5-1 and TRBJ2-7, the CDR3 gives the full variable domain: KAGVTQTPRYLIKTRGQQVTLSCSPISGHRSVSWYQQTPGQGLQFLFEYFSETQRNKGNFPGRFSGRQFSNSRSEMNVSTLELGDSALYLCASSQLAGVSYEQYFGPGTRLTVT.

Many counts were recorded for this clonotype. This chain connects TRBV27 to TRBJ2-7, with 7 bases that match TRBD1. The germline CDR1 and CDR2 sequences are MNHEY and SMNVEV (reference sequence). The CDR3 length is 14 residues. With 1 base clipped from V and 4 bases from J, the junction kept 4 bases outside the gene matches. This CDR3 reads CASSLFARGYEQYF. The CDR3 bases are TGTGCCAGCAGTTTATTCGCCAGGGGGTACGAGCAGTACTTC.

This clonotype was observed at least ten times. CDR3 DNA: TGCAGTGCCAATATGGACACTTACAATGAGCAGTTCTTC. Translation: CSANMDTYNEQFF. The chain uses TRBV20-1 and TRBJ2-1, with D perhaps TRBD1 (5 bases). Germline V gene sequence: CDR1 DFQATT, CDR2 SNEGSKA (reference sequence). V lost 6 bases to trimming and J lost 4 bases, with 13 bases between them. This CDR3 has 13 amino acids.

This clonotype showed up many times. J is TRBJ1-1 and V is TRBV9; the D is unclear. From germline, CDR1 is SGDLS and CDR2 YYNGEE. This CDR3 has 18 residues. Deletions cut 3 bases from V and 4 bases from J, with 25 bases between. Here the CDR3 DNA reads TGTGCCAGCAGCGATTCCCTAGCCAGTGTTCCGGATAGCACTGAAGCTTTCTTT. This encodes CASSDSLASVPDSTEAFF. The whole variable domain, filled in from reference TRBV9 and TRBJ1-1, reads DSGVTQTPKHLITATGQRVTLRCSPRSGDLSVYWYQQSLDQGLQFLIQYYNGEERAKGNILERFSAQQFPDLHSELNLSSLELGDSALYFCASSDSLASVPDSTEAFFGQGTRLTVV.

This clonotype came up a few times. A much larger clone is a single base away; this may be a read error. CDR3: CASSIVFNTGGLFF. The CDR3 bases are TGTGCCAGTAGTATAGTTTTCAACACCGGGGGGCTGTTTTTT. V is TRBV19 and J is TRBJ2-2, with D tentatively TRBD2 (6 bases). The CDR3 has 14 amino acids. Germline values: CDR1 LNHDA, CDR2 SQIVND (reference sequence). Full variable domain (remainder filled in from reference TRBV19 and TRBJ2-2): DGGITQSPKYLFRKEGQNVTLSCEQNLNHDAMYWYRQDPGQGLRLIYYSQIVNDFQKGDIAEGYSVSREKKESFPLTVTSAQKNPTAFYLCASSIVFNTGGLFFGEGSRLTVL.

This chain links TRBV4-1 with TRBJ1-1, with 7 nucleotides matching TRBD1. CDR3 length: 14 residues. Germline V lookup: CDR1 MGHRA, CDR2 YSYEKL. Unmatched junction bases numbered 4, after V lost 1 base and J lost 5 bases. CDR3 residues: CASSQAGQATEAFF. CDR3 coding DNA: TGCGCCAGCAGCCAAGCCGGACAGGCTACTGAAGCTTTCTTT.

The chain is built from TRBV7-6 and TRBJ2-3; 11 bases fit TRBD2. V trimming: 4 bases; J trimming: 4 bases; junction bases outside the gene matches: 10. The CDR3 covers 17 residues. Germline CDR1 reads SGHVS; CDR2 reads FNYEAQ. CDR3 sequence reads: CASSSGGSGRAPDTQYF. In DNA, the CDR3 is TGTGCCAGCAGCTCAGGGGGTAGCGGGAGGGCCCCAGATACGCAGTATTTT.

This clonotype occurred many times. The chain has TRBV29-1 and TRBJ2-2; D might be TRBD2 (5 bases). Germline CDR1 SQVTM, CDR2 ANQGSEA. The CDR3 is 14 amino acids. V was shortened by 0 bases and J by 3 bases, with 8 bases between the two germline ends. The CDR3 region has the DNA TGCAGCGTTGAAGACGGGGAGTACACCGGGGAGCTGTTTTTT. This codes for CSVEDGEYTGELFF.

The rearrangement joins TRBV4-3 to TRBJ2-7, with D unclear. Germline CDR1 and CDR2: LGHNA and YSLEER. The V end was cut by 1 base, the J end by 4 bases, with 14 bases between. This CDR3 is 15 amino acids long. CDR3 DNA: TGCGCCAGCAGCCAAGTATCGAGAGCCGGGTACGAGCAGTACTTC. Its translation: CASSQVSRAGYEQYF.

This clonotype has at least ten counts. J is TRBJ2-5 and V is TRBV5-4; 9 bases map to TRBD2. Losses at the gene ends were 0 bases for V and 2 bases for J; bases not matched to a gene: 5. Per germline, CDR1 SGHNT and CDR2 YYREEE (reference sequence). CDR3 size: 16 residues. The CDR3 loop is CASSLDAGGLQETQYF. CDR3 bases: TGTGCCAGCAGCTTGGACGCGGGGGGGCTTCAAGAGACCCAGTACTTC.

In its sample, this clonotype was seen a few times. This chain uses TRBV20-1 with TRBJ2-1; D gene unclear. Trimming pared 8 bases from V and 2 bases from J, leaving 16 bases between. Germline loops: CDR1 DFQATT, CDR2 SNEGSKA (reference sequence). CDR3 size: 14 residues. CDR3 DNA sequence: TGCAGTTCTAATAAGGATTGGACCTACAATGAGCAGTTCTTC. The encoded protein is CSSNKDWTYNEQFF.

This clonotype was counted many times. The chain couples TRBV19 to TRBJ1-5; the D is unclear. This CDR3 is built from 15 residues. CDR1 LNHDA and CDR2 SQIVND come from the germline V gene (reference sequence). With 3 bases removed from V and 7 bases from J, the gap between germline ends came to 16 bases. CDR3 sequence: CASSIGPGGGQPQHF. The CDR3 DNA sequence: TGTGCCAGTAGTATCGGGCCAGGAGGAGGACAGCCCCAGCATTTT. Supplemented by reference TRBV19 and TRBJ1-5, the full variable domain reads DGGITQSPKYLFRKEGQNVTLSCEQNLNHDAMYWYRQDPGQGLRLIYYSQIVNDFQKGDIAEGYSVSREKKESFPLTVTSAQKNPTAFYLCASSIGPGGGQPQHFGDGTRLSIL.

Points on this clonotype: This could be a read error, since a much larger clone is one nucleotide away. The rearrangement joins TRBV7-2 to TRBJ2-2; 8 bases are a match to TRBD1. The CDR3 is made up of 15 amino acids. CDR1 is SGHTA, CDR2 FQGNSA, per germline. CDR3 sequence (DNA): TGTGCCAGCAGCGGGGACAGGTCGAACACCGGGGGGCTGTTTTTT. It translates to CASSGDRSNTGGLFF.

This chain links TRBV19 with TRBJ2-7; D not certain. The CDR3 is made up of 16 amino acids. V shed 9 bases and J shed 3 bases, with 24 bases lying between them. Germline CDR1 LNHDA, CDR2 SQIVND (reference sequence). CDR3 DNA sequence: TGTGCCAGCACCCCCCGGAGAGATTTCTCAGTCTACGAGCAGTACTTC. This encodes CASTPRRDFSVYEQYF.

In the case of this clonotype: This could be a read error, since a much larger clone is one nucleotide away. This chain links TRBV7-9 with TRBJ2-7, with 8 nucleotides matching TRBD2. Germline V CDR1 and CDR2: SEHNR, FQNEAQ (reference sequence). This CDR3 is 14 amino acids long. The V gene end was trimmed by 3 bases and the J gene end by 9 bases; junction bases not matched to a gene: 10. The chain's CDR3 is CASSLPGGPWGQYF. The CDR3 DNA reads TGTGCCAGCAGCTTGCCGGGAGGGCCCTGGGGGCAGTACTTC.

This clonotype was seen only a few times. CDR3 protein: CASKAGTRSYNEQFF. In DNA form, the CDR3 reads TGTGCCAGCAAAGCCGGGACCCGCTCCTACAATGAGCAGTTCTTC. This chain connects TRBV7-2 to TRBJ2-1, with D tentatively TRBD1 or TRBD2 (5 bases each). V shed 7 bases and J shed 0 bases, with 13 bases lying between them. The CDR3 extends over 15 amino acids. Germline V lookup: CDR1 SGHTA, CDR2 FQGNSA.

There are many counts of this clonotype. This sequence joins TRBV7-6 and TRBJ1-6, with 11 bases matching TRBD1. Trimming took 8 bases from V and 9 from J; bases not matched to a gene: 3. CDR3 length: 13 residues. Germline CDR1 reads SGHVS; CDR2 reads FNYEAQ. CDR3 sequence: CASSGQGASPLHF. The CDR3 nucleotides are TGTGCCAGCTCCGGACAGGGGGCTTCACCCCTCCACTTT.

Worth noting for this clonotype: A read error may produce the germline difference seen at one junction end. The chain has TRBV19 and TRBJ2-2, with D maybe TRBD1 (6 bases). Germline values: CDR1 LNHDA, CDR2 SQIVND (reference sequence). CDR3 length: 15 residues. In nucleotides, the CDR3 is TGTGCCAGTAGTATAATGGACAGTTTCACCGGGGAGCTGCTTTTT. Its protein product is CASSIMDSFTGELLF. The full variable domain, in which reference TRBV19 and TRBJ2-2 provide the parts outside the CDR3, is DGGITQSPKYLFRKEGQNVTLSCEQNLNHDAMYWYRQDPGQGLRLIYYSQIVNDFQKGDIAEGYSVSREKKESFPLTVTSAQKNPTAFYLCASSIMDSFTGELLFGEGSRLTVL.

The chain links TRBV6-2 or TRBV6-3 to TRBJ2-7; 7 nucleotides match TRBD1. The J segment lost 2 bases and the V segment lost 7 bases, leaving 8 bases of the junction unmatched. Germline lookup yields CDR1 MNHEY and CDR2 SVGEGT. The CDR3 covers 14 residues. The CDR3 DNA sequence: TGTGCCAGCACCCAGGGGGACAGTGCCTACGAGCAGTACTTC. Its translation is CASTQGDSAYEQYF.

This clonotype was seen repeatedly, ten times or more. The gene calls are TRBV6-2 or TRBV6-3 and TRBJ2-4; 7 nucleotides match TRBD1. There are 19 residues in the CDR3. J lost 0 bases, V lost 5 bases, and 16 bases had no gene match. Germline-derived CDR1 and CDR2 are MNHEY and SVGEGT. This CDR3 is CASSHRGTENLLAKNIQYF. The DNA for the CDR3 is TGTGCCAGCAGTCACCGAGGGACAGAAAACCTACTAGCCAAAAACATTCAGTACTTC.

The rearrangement uses TRBV15 and TRBJ1-4, with D maybe TRBD1 (6 bases). Germline lookup yields CDR1 LNHNV and CDR2 YYDKDF (reference sequence). The CDR3 is 14 amino acids. Deletions cut 2 bases from V and 4 bases from J, with 8 bases between. CDR3 coding DNA: TGTGCCACCAGCAGAAAGGGGGGTAATGAAAAACTGTTTTTT. It is translated as CATSRKGGNEKLFF.

Ten or more counts support this clonotype. V usage is TRBV27 and J usage is TRBJ2-3; the match to TRBD2 covers 7 bases. The V and J ends lost 4 bases and 9 bases, in that order; junction bases with no gene match: 7. This CDR3 region has 13 residues. Germline CDR1 and CDR2: MNHEY and SMNVEV (reference sequence). CDR3 region: CASSSRLAETQYF. CDR3 coding DNA: TGTGCCAGCAGTTCGCGACTAGCTGAGACGCAGTATTTT.

About this clonotype: The missing conserved phenylalanine or tryptophan at the end of this CDR3 makes a read error likely. The CDR3 nucleotides are TGTGCCAGCAGTGAGGGGCAGAACCAAGAGACCCAGTACTCC. Amino acids: CASSEGQNQETQYS. V gene TRBV2 combines with J gene TRBJ2-5; D is perhaps TRBD1 (5 bases). The ends were cut back, 3 bases at V and 0 bases at J, with 8 bases in the middle. This CDR3 spans 14 amino acids. The germline V gene has CDR1 SNHLY and CDR2 FYNNEI.

This clonotype has only a few counts. V and J are TRBV5-6 and TRBJ2-1; a possible D gene is TRBD1 (6 bases). The ends were cut back, 4 bases at V and 9 bases at J, with 11 bases in the middle. Looked up from germline, CDR1 is SGHDT and CDR2 is YYEEEE. CDR3 length: 12 amino acids. The CDR3 DNA sequence: TGTGCCAGCAGCCCCAACAGGGCTGAGCAGTTCTTC. This codes for CASSPNRAEQFF.